A selection of T cell receptor beta chains follows, all from one sample in a study of cytomegalovirus exposure and HLA in healthy donors. Libraries were prepared by immunoSEQ multiplex PCR; TCRdb keeps only in-frame clonotypes and omits some of them. In the table there are 150,000 to 200,000 clones, over 60% of which are singletons. The sample consisted of PBMCs. The receptors come from a woman in her 40s in good health and CMV-seronegative. The CDR3 runs from the conserved cysteine through the conserved F or W. Each record gives: D gene, J gene, V gene, CDR3 length, clone size, CDR3 protein, CDR3 DNA. The D gene is left open where the match is weak. Clone sizes are given selectively: once, few, many, or a class where the clone is expanded.

TRBD1	TRBJ1-4	TRBV10-2	13	.	CASQDRDEEKLFF	TGCGCCAGCCAAGACAGGGATGAAGAAAAACTGTTTTTT
TRBD2	TRBJ2-7	TRBV5-4	14	.	CASSFGTSGYEQYF	TGTGCCAGCAGCTTTGGGACTAGCGGATACGAGCAGTACTTC
.	TRBJ1-1	TRBV25-1	13	.	CASQGEVWTEAFF	TGTGCCAGCCAAGGGGAGGTATGGACTGAAGCTTTCTTT
.	TRBJ1-2	TRBV29-1	14	.	CSVDPPMRPGGYTF	TGCAGCGTAGACCCACCGATGAGGCCCGGTGGCTACACCTTC
.	TRBJ2-5	TRBV5-1	14	few	CASSLVFGRKTQYF	TGCGCCAGCAGCTTGGTATTTGGCAGGAAGACCCAGTACTTC
TRBD1	TRBJ1-5	TRBV28	14	.	CASSPDRESQPQHF	TGTGCCAGCAGCCCAGACAGGGAGAGTCAGCCCCAGCATTTT
TRBD1	TRBJ2-7	TRBV9	14	.	CASSPQGQVNEQYF	TGTGCCAGCAGCCCCCAGGGACAGGTCAACGAGCAGTACTTC
.	TRBJ2-7	TRBV27	14	.	CASSLRVTNYEQYF	TGTGCCAGCAGTTTGAGGGTAACCAACTACGAGCAGTACTTC
.	TRBJ2-7	TRBV20-1	11	.	CSAPGYYEQYF	TGCAGTGCCCCAGGTTACTACGAGCAGTACTTC
.	TRBJ1-3	TRBV18	14	.	CASSPAVSGNTIYF	TGTGCCAGCTCACCGGCAGTCTCTGGAAACACCATATATTTT
.	TRBJ2-3	TRBV5-1	15	.	CASSFLGGAADTQYF	TGCGCCAGCAGCTTTTTAGGGGGGGCGGCAGATACGCAGTATTTT
.	TRBJ2-3	TRBV6-4	15	.	CASSPRGALTDTQYF	TGTGCCAGCAGTCCCCGGGGGGCTTTAACAGATACGCAGTATTTT
.	TRBJ1-1	TRBV5-1	15	few	CASSFEGHMNTEAFF	TGCGCCAGCAGCTTCGAGGGACACATGAACACTGAAGCTTTCTTT
.	TRBJ1-5	TRBV5-6	13	few	CASSSSGGEPQHF	TGTGCCAGCAGCTCCTCGGGAGGGGAGCCCCAGCATTTT
.	TRBJ2-3	TRBV5-1	15	few	CASSLFGASTDTQYF	TGCGCCAGCAGCTTGTTCGGAGCTAGCACAGATACGCAGTATTTT